Below are 2 T cell receptor beta chains sequenced from a single sample in a study of identical twins. TCRdb itself ran the 5' RACE reads through MiXCR, one entry per CDR3 protein. The sample holds hundreds of thousands of distinct CDR3 sequences, roughly 10% seen once. These records were also assigned to another study, of yellow fever vaccine responses in identical twins.

Material for sequencing was CD8+ T cells sorted from blood. The receptors derive from a woman aged 18-29 years in good health.

The chain is built from TRBV4-1 and TRBJ2-7, with D hard to call. This CDR3 spans 14 amino acids. CDR1 MGHRA and CDR2 YSYEKL come from the germline V gene. Trimming left V 0 bases short and J 3 bases short, with 9 bases between. As DNA, the CDR3 is TGCGCCAGCAGCCAAGATCCGGGTTACTACGAGCAGTACTTC. Its protein product is CASSQDPGYYEQYF.

The rearrangement uses TRBV20-1 and TRBJ2-7, with 8 positions matching TRBD1. This CDR3 is 17 amino acids long. Germline V lookup: CDR1 DFQATT, CDR2 SNEGSKA (reference sequence). V dropped 0 bases and J dropped 2; count of bases not matched to a gene: 12. The CDR3 loop is CSARDITGTGTPYEQYF. In DNA form, the CDR3 reads TGCAGTGCTAGAGATATCACCGGGACAGGAACGCCCTACGAGCAGTACTTC.